This T cell receptor beta chain came from a study of blood T cell repertoires in COVID-19. Study details: Specimens from acute and convalescent COVID-19 originated in the United States, Italy and Spain.

Authors' methods: Nucleated cell number was recorded as an estimate derived from reference gene primer amplification. Sequencing used immunoSEQ multiplex PCR; TCRdb keeps in-frame clones, though not all of them. D and trimming were read from the DNA, whereas the V and J calls and clone size are those reported in that table. The repertoire has around 310,000 clones, just under 90% of them found once; the top ten carry less than 9.5%. The study recruited people aged roughly 18 to 100 years across about two dozen US areas. With 2 bases removed from V and 4 bases from J, the gap between germline ends came to 10 bases. The CDR3 is 14 amino acids. Germline lookup yields CDR1 KGHDR and CDR2 SFDVKD.

The gene calls are TRBV24-1 and TRBJ1-2; D is ambiguous. Sequencing was done on a sample of PBMCs or T cells enriched from blood (not recorded which). This clonotype was obtained from a young woman who had recovered from COVID-19. As DNA, the CDR3 is TGTGCCACCAGTGATTCCCAGTTCCCCTATGGCTACACCTTC. Protein: CATSDSQFPYGYTF.